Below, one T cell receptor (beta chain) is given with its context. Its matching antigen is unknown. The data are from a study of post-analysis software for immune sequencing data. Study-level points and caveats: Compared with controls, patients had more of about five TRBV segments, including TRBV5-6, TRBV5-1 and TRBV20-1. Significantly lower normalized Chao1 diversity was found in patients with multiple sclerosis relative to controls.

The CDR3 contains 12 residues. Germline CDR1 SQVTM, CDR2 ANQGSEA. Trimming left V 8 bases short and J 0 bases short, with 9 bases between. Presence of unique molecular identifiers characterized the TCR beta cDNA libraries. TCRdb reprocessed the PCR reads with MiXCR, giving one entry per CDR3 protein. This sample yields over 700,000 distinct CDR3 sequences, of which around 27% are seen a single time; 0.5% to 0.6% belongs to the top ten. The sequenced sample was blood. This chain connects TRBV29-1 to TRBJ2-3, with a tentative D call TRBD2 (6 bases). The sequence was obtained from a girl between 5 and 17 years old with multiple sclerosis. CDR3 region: CSSGTSTDTQYF. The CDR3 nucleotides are TGCAGCTCCGGGACTAGCACAGATACGCAGTATTTT.